Here is one T cell receptor beta chain with its context. Its antigen is unknown. Trimming cost V 6 bases and J 1 base; bases outside gene matches: 6. The germline CDR1 and CDR2 sequences are KGHSH and LQKENI. The CDR3 spans 15 residues. This record comes from a study of cytomegalovirus exposure and HLA in healthy donors. Notes on the study in general: Three of the chains that were CMV-associated were confirmed in vitro to be specific for CMV antigens. A highly shared variant cluster was judged a likely technical artifact.

60 Vbeta and 13 Jbeta primers were used in PCR. TCRdb's table, derived via immunoSEQ multiplex PCR, lists solely in-frame clones and lacks some. The sample table includes some 67,000 clones. What was sequenced was PBMCs. The receptor was derived from a woman aged 25 to 45 in good health and CMV-seronegative. The V and J genes are TRBV18 and TRBJ2-3; TRBD2 agrees at 8 bases. The CDR3 DNA reads TGTGCCAGCTCGCCGACTAGCGCCCGCACAGATACGCAGTATTTT. Its translation is CASSPTSARTDTQYF.